A single sample is the source of the 15 T cell receptor beta chains below, sequenced in a study of cytomegalovirus exposure and HLA in healthy donors. A multiplex PCR was run with 60 Vbeta primers and 13 Jbeta primers. Measured with immunoSEQ multiplex PCR; TCRdb has only the in-frame clones, and not every one. The sample has about 180,000 clones, less than 90% seen once. The sequencing input was PBMCs. All receptors come from a boy younger than 10 in good health and CMV-seronegative.

The J gene is TRBJ1-3, the V gene TRBV19, with 9 bases matching TRBD1. The CDR3 has 17 residues. J lost 0 bases, V lost 5 bases, and 8 bases had no gene match. The V gene's germline CDR1 is LNHDA and CDR2 SQIVND (reference sequence). CDR3 protein: CASSPGDRDASGNTIYF. The CDR3 coding sequence is TGTGCCAGTAGTCCGGGGGACAGGGACGCCTCTGGAAACACCATATATTTT.

This clone was detected a few times. The chain couples TRBV7-9 to TRBJ2-6; TRBD2 aligns across 10 bases. The germline V gene has CDR1 SEHNR and CDR2 FQNEAQ (reference sequence). This CDR3 has 19 amino acids. The junction had 9 bases not matched to a gene; V was cut back by 1 base and J by 3 bases. The CDR3: CASSLGPSGSVDGANVLTF. CDR3 DNA sequence: TGTGCCAGCAGCTTAGGTCCTAGCGGGAGCGTAGATGGGGCCAACGTCCTGACTTTC.

This chain connects TRBV7-9 to TRBJ2-3, with 7 bases that match TRBD1. Trimming cost V 2 bases and J 6 bases; bases outside gene matches: 8. Germline V gene lookup returns CDR1 SEHNR and CDR2 FQNEAQ (reference sequence). CDR3 length equals 15 residues. The CDR3 spells CASSLPWTGADTQYF. CDR3 DNA: TGTGCCAGCAGCTTACCCTGGACAGGTGCGGATACGCAGTATTTT.

This clone appeared a few times. This chain links TRBV10-3 with TRBJ1-2, with 7 bases that match TRBD1. V lost 2 bases, J lost 4 bases, and 7 bases stayed unmatched. Germline V gives CDR1 ENHRY, CDR2 SYGVKD. The CDR3 length is 15 residues. CDR3: CAISEPGTVIYGYTF. In DNA, the CDR3 is TGTGCCATCAGTGAGCCGGGGACAGTCATCTATGGCTACACCTTC.

This clone was detected a few times. The chain joins TRBV19 to TRBJ1-2, with a possible D match to TRBD1 (6 bases). The germline V gene encodes CDR1 LNHDA and CDR2 SQIVND (reference sequence). CDR3 length equals 13 residues. Trimming left V 3 bases short and J 4 bases short, with 9 bases between. The CDR3 reads CASSMFRGYGYTF. CDR3 nucleotides: TGTGCCAGTAGTATGTTCAGGGGCTATGGCTACACCTTC.

This rearrangement joins TRBV5-4 to TRBJ1-1; TRBD1 matches at 10 bases. V dropped 4 bases and J dropped 6; count of bases not matched to a gene: 3. The germline V gene encodes CDR1 SGHNT and CDR2 YYREEE (reference sequence). The CDR3 consists of 13 residues. The CDR3 sequence: CASSAGQGPEAFF. The CDR3 nucleotides are TGTGCCAGCAGCGCGGGACAGGGGCCTGAAGCTTTCTTT.

The chain is built from TRBV11-2 and TRBJ2-2, with 7 positions matching TRBD1. Germline assignment: CDR1 SGHAT and CDR2 FQNNGV. This CDR3 comprises 16 residues. J lost 5 bases, V lost 2 bases, and 8 bases had no gene match. CDR3 amino acids: CASSLRRQGGTGELFF. For the CDR3, the DNA is TGTGCCAGCAGCTTAAGAAGACAGGGCGGGACCGGGGAGCTGTTTTTT.

CDR3: CASSLVRDRGSYEQYF. The CDR3 DNA reads TGTGCCAGCAGCTTGGTCCGGGACAGGGGTTCCTACGAGCAGTACTTC. The V gene is TRBV5-4, the J gene TRBJ2-7; TRBD1 agrees at 10 bases. Germline loops: CDR1 SGHNT, CDR2 YYREEE (reference sequence). V was clipped by 0 bases and J by 1 base; unmatched bases: 4. The CDR3 spans 16 residues.

This clone came up once. V usage is TRBV19 and J usage is TRBJ2-1, with 9 bases aligning to TRBD2. The ends lost 4 bases at V and 5 bases at J; junction bases unmatched: 3. CDR3 length equals 14 residues. Germline values: CDR1 LNHDA, CDR2 SQIVND (reference sequence). CDR3 loop: CASSTLAGDNEQFF. The CDR3, as DNA: TGTGCCAGTAGTACTTTAGCGGGAGACAATGAGCAGTTCTTC.

The V and J genes are TRBV2 and TRBJ2-1; weak D call: TRBD2 (6 bases). The CDR3 totals 14 residues. CDR1 SNHLY and CDR2 FYNNEI come from the germline V gene. V lost 8 bases to trimming and J lost 6 bases, with 17 bases between them. The CDR3 reads CASSRDLVGNEQFF. CDR3 DNA sequence: TGTGCCAGCTCCCGGGACTTAGTAGGCAATGAGCAGTTCTTC.

The V call is TRBV2, the J call TRBJ2-5, with a possible D match to TRBD1 (6 bases). Trimming removed 3 bases at V and 10 bases at J, with 12 bases between. Per germline, CDR1 SNHLY and CDR2 FYNNEI. CDR3 length equals 12 residues. CDR3: CASSDTGTFQYF. The CDR3 DNA follows: TGTGCCAGCAGTGATACCGGGACATTCCAGTACTTC.

This chain joins TRBV6-1 and TRBJ2-1; TRBD1 might be the D (6 bases). CDR3 length: 16 residues. V was cut by 1 base and J by 6 bases, with 16 bases left in between. Germline lookup yields CDR1 MNHNS and CDR2 SASEGT. CDR3 protein: CASSEVEGRGSNEQFF. The CDR3 DNA follows: TGTGCCAGCAGTGAAGTCGAGGGCAGGGGTTCCAATGAGCAGTTCTTC.

Note on this clone: Germline and junction disagree at one end, which may indicate a read error. This sequence joins TRBV5-6 and TRBJ2-7; 9 positions match TRBD1. From germline, CDR1 is SGHDT and CDR2 YYEEEE. This CDR3 is 15 amino acids long. The CDR3 DNA reads as TGTGCCAGCAGCTCGCCGGGACAGGGTACGAACGAGCGGTACTTC. This sequence encodes CASSSPGQGTNERYF.

This rearrangement joins TRBV19 to TRBJ2-1, with D possibly matching TRBD2 (6 bases). V lost 3 bases, J lost 7 bases, and 10 bases lay in between. CDR1 and CDR2 from the germline V gene are LNHDA and SQIVND (reference sequence). The CDR3 sequence is 13 residues long. The CDR3 coding sequence is TGTGCCAGTAGTATTGGGACTGCAAATGAGCAGTTCTTC. It encodes CASSIGTANEQFF. Filled out from reference TRBV19 and TRBJ2-1, the complete variable domain reads DGGITQSPKYLFRKEGQNVTLSCEQNLNHDAMYWYRQDPGQGLRLIYYSQIVNDFQKGDIAEGYSVSREKKESFPLTVTSAQKNPTAFYLCASSIGTANEQFFGPGTRLTVL.

The V gene is TRBV15, the J gene TRBJ2-5, with a tentative D call TRBD1 (6 bases). V was shortened by 0 bases and J by 4 bases, with 9 bases between the two germline ends. CDR1 and CDR2 from the germline V gene are LNHNV and YYDKDF (reference sequence). The length of the CDR3 is 14 residues. CDR3 residues: CATSRDRGSETQYF. CDR3 DNA: TGTGCCACCAGCAGAGACAGGGGTTCAGAGACCCAGTACTTC.